This TCR beta chain was found in a study of glioma-infiltrating T cells after dendritic cell vaccination. Looked up from germline, CDR1 is SGHRS and CDR2 is YFSETQ. V was trimmed by 0 bases and J by 6 bases, leaving 7 bases between them. CDR3 length equals 14 residues. Data came from immunoSEQ multiplex PCR; TCRdb stores just in-frame clones and leaves some out. Of roughly 47,000 clones detected, roughly 85% appear once; the ten largest clones hold roughly 10%. The input for sequencing was blood, taken before dendritic cell vaccination. This sequence joins TRBV5-1 and TRBJ1-6, with D perhaps TRBD1 (5 bases). The sequence came from a human donor with glioblastoma. In nucleotides, the CDR3 is TGCGCCAGCAGCTTGGAGACAGCTAATTCACCCCTCCACTTT. Its translation is CASSLETANSPLHF.